This is a list of T cell receptor beta chains from one sample in a study of control samples from healthy donors and cancer patients. Measured with immunoSEQ multiplex PCR; TCRdb has only the in-frame clones, and not every one. The sample has 350,000 to 450,000 clones, about nine tenths seen once. Sequencing was done on a sample of PBMCs. All receptors derive from a man aged 35-49 years with head and neck cancer. The CDR3 runs from the conserved cysteine through the conserved F or W. D genes are given only for firm matches. Rows give clone size only sometimes, using once, few, many, or a class for an expanded clone.

J gene: TRBJ1-4; D gene: .; clone size: once; V gene: TRBV7-8; CDR3 protein: CASSTRGGPNEKLFF; CDR3 DNA: TGTGCCAGCAGCACCCGGGGAGGACCTAATGAAAAACTGTTTTTT
J gene: TRBJ1-4; D gene: TRBD1; clone size: .; V gene: TRBV4-1; CDR3 protein: CASSQDKTGPNEKLFF; CDR3 DNA: TGCGCCAGCAGCCAAGATAAGACAGGGCCGAATGAAAAACTGTTTTTT
J gene: TRBJ1-5; D gene: .; clone size: once; V gene: TRBV9; CDR3 protein: CASSVGASNQPQHF; CDR3 DNA: TGTGCCAGCAGCGTAGGTGCCAGCAATCAGCCCCAGCATTTT
J gene: TRBJ1-2; D gene: .; clone size: .; V gene: TRBV4-1; CDR3 protein: CASSQYLEGFYGYTF; CDR3 DNA: TGCGCCAGCAGCCAATACCTTGAAGGTTTCTATGGCTACACCTTC
J gene: TRBJ1-6; D gene: .; clone size: .; V gene: TRBV13; CDR3 protein: CASSLGGGSVKNSPLHF; CDR3 DNA: TGTGCCAGCAGCTTAGGAGGTGGGTCCGTCAAGAATTCACCCCTCCACTTT
J gene: TRBJ2-7; D gene: TRBD1; clone size: few; V gene: TRBV5-1; CDR3 protein: CASSRTGGSYEQYF; CDR3 DNA: TGCGCCAGCAGCAGGACAGGGGGTTCCTACGAGCAGTACTTC
J gene: TRBJ1-4; D gene: .; clone size: .; V gene: TRBV11-2; CDR3 protein: CASSRQWGEKLFF; CDR3 DNA: TGTGCCAGCAGCCGCCAATGGGGGGAAAAACTGTTTTTT
J gene: TRBJ2-7; D gene: .; clone size: .; V gene: TRBV19; CDR3 protein: CASSTSGGNEQYF; CDR3 DNA: TGTGCCAGTAGTACGTCCGGGGGCAACGAGCAGTACTTC
J gene: TRBJ1-4; D gene: .; clone size: .; V gene: TRBV27; CDR3 protein: CASSLFNRVDEKLFF; CDR3 DNA: TGTGCCAGCAGTTTATTTAACAGGGTGGATGAAAAACTGTTTTTT
J gene: TRBJ2-3; D gene: TRBD1; clone size: .; V gene: TRBV15; CDR3 protein: CATSRDQGARDTQYF; CDR3 DNA: TGTGCCACCAGCAGAGATCAGGGGGCCCGAGATACGCAGTATTTT
J gene: TRBJ1-1; D gene: .; clone size: .; V gene: TRBV18; CDR3 protein: CASSPGASNTEAFF; CDR3 DNA: TGTGCCAGCTCACCGGGGGCTTCGAACACTGAAGCTTTCTTT
J gene: TRBJ1-2; D gene: .; clone size: .; V gene: TRBV29-1; CDR3 protein: CSARTTGTAGYTF; CDR3 DNA: TGCAGCGCCCGTACAACAGGCACGGCTGGCTACACCTTC
J gene: TRBJ2-5; D gene: .; clone size: .; V gene: TRBV28; CDR3 protein: CASSLWGPGAQETQYF; CDR3 DNA: TGTGCCAGCAGTTTATGGGGCCCTGGGGCCCAAGAGACCCAGTACTTC
J gene: TRBJ2-3; D gene: .; clone size: once; V gene: TRBV5-1; CDR3 protein: CASSLAIGQGRVTQYF; CDR3 DNA: TGCGCCAGCAGCTTGGCGATCGGTCAGGGAAGGGTTACGCAGTATTTT
J gene: TRBJ2-7; D gene: .; clone size: .; V gene: TRBV10-3; CDR3 protein: CAISAPSNSYEQYF; CDR3 DNA: TGTGCCATCAGTGCTCCTAGCAACTCCTACGAGCAGTACTTC
J gene: TRBJ1-4; D gene: .; clone size: .; V gene: TRBV12-5; CDR3 protein: CASGSHEKLFF; CDR3 DNA: TGTGCTAGTGGTTCCCATGAAAAACTGTTTTTT
J gene: TRBJ2-7; D gene: TRBD1; clone size: .; V gene: TRBV9; CDR3 protein: CASSGMTGGGYEQYF; CDR3 DNA: TGTGCCAGCAGCGGGATGACAGGGGGCGGCTACGAGCAGTACTTC
J gene: TRBJ2-3; D gene: TRBD1; clone size: few; V gene: TRBV14; CDR3 protein: CASSQVGHRDRGSTDTQYF; CDR3 DNA: TGTGCCAGCAGCCAAGTAGGGCACCGGGACAGGGGTAGCACAGATACGCAGTATTTT
J gene: TRBJ2-7; D gene: TRBD1; clone size: .; V gene: TRBV6-6; CDR3 protein: CASSVLGQGSSTEQYF; CDR3 DNA: TGTGCCAGCAGTGTACTGGGACAGGGGAGTTCCACCGAGCAGTACTTC
J gene: TRBJ1-1; D gene: TRBD1; clone size: .; V gene: TRBV5-6; CDR3 protein: CASSSRGRGLVTEAFF; CDR3 DNA: TGTGCCAGCAGCTCCCGTGGGAGGGGGCTGGTCACTGAAGCTTTCTTT
J gene: TRBJ2-5; D gene: .; clone size: .; V gene: TRBV20-1; CDR3 protein: CSAGIQETQYF; CDR3 DNA: TGCAGTGCTGGGATCCAAGAGACCCAGTACTTC
J gene: TRBJ1-2; D gene: .; clone size: .; V gene: TRBV6-2/TRBV6-3; CDR3 protein: CASSPQVVDVSYGYTF; CDR3 DNA: TGTGCCAGCAGCCCCCAGGTGGTTGACGTCAGCTATGGCTACACCTTC
J gene: TRBJ2-2; D gene: .; clone size: once; V gene: TRBV14; CDR3 protein: CASSQRRSGELFF; CDR3 DNA: TGTGCCAGCAGCCAAAGAAGATCCGGGGAGCTGTTTTTT
J gene: TRBJ2-3; D gene: .; clone size: .; V gene: TRBV5-1; CDR3 protein: CASSLEGTSTDTQYF; CDR3 DNA: TGCGCCAGCAGCTTGGAGGGAACCAGCACAGATACGCAGTATTTT
J gene: TRBJ2-1; D gene: .; clone size: .; V gene: TRBV7-7; CDR3 protein: CASSYPRAYNEQFF; CDR3 DNA: TGTGCTAGCAGCTATCCCAGGGCCTACAATGAGCAGTTCTTC
J gene: TRBJ2-1; D gene: .; clone size: .; V gene: TRBV12-3/TRBV12-4; CDR3 protein: CASSLYNEQFF; CDR3 DNA: TGTGCCAGCAGTCTTTACAATGAGCAGTTCTTC
J gene: TRBJ1-5; D gene: .; clone size: .; V gene: TRBV6-1; CDR3 protein: CASSASGTPRIKSNQPQHF; CDR3 DNA: TGTGCCAGCAGTGCTTCCGGGACACCAAGGATAAAGAGCAATCAGCCCCAGCATTTT
J gene: TRBJ1-6; D gene: .; clone size: .; V gene: TRBV6-5; CDR3 protein: CASSYERGAGNSPLHF; CDR3 DNA: TGTGCCAGCAGTTACGAGAGGGGGGCCGGTAATTCACCCCTCCACTTT
J gene: TRBJ2-1; D gene: .; clone size: .; V gene: TRBV6-6; CDR3 protein: CASRSTGYNEQFF; CDR3 DNA: TGTGCCAGCAGATCAACAGGGTACAATGAGCAGTTCTTC